This T cell receptor beta chain was sequenced in a study of molecular identifiers for immune sequencing clone quantification (dated by TCRdb to the late 2010s). Notes on the research overall: For a replicate experiment, the RNA from either 20,000 or 100,000 naive CD8 T cells was divided into five aliquots, and four of those aliquots went on to sequencing. The study was a methods study using CD8 T cells to benchmark molecular-identifier clustering-based TCR repertoire sequencing (MIDCIRS) and TCR RNA copy counting.

Naive CD8 T cell libraries were made from roughly 21,000 to 960,000 sorted cells using 10%, 30% or 50% of purified RNA. Naive CD8 T cells were FACS-sorted as CD8+CD4-CCR7+CD45RA+ on a BD FACSAria II into RLT Plus buffer. To test detection sensitivity, Jurkat RNA equivalent to ten TCR copies was spiked into samples of roughly 20,000-1,000,000 naive CD8 T cells. CD8 T cells were enriched with RosetteSep CD8+ T Cell Enrichment Cocktail and Ficoll-Paque, followed by ACK red cell lysis. The CDR3 measures 12 amino acids from cysteine to phenylalanine. Only the CDR3 part of the read is kept: 36 bases, read in frame from the first base. For CDR1 and CDR2, the germline V gene lists SQVTM and ANQGSEA. V is clipped by 1 base and J by 7 bases, and the sequence between their germline boundaries is 8 bases long. Preparation of the library involved PCR. The sample was run on an Illumina HiSeq 4000. Bulk TCR libraries were prepared as previously described, using TCR primers listed in Table S5. Total RNA was purified with the Qiagen AllPrep DNA/RNA kit. Before any analysis, reads coming from multiple sequencing runs of the same library were combined into one pool. The published analysis was carried out like this. Only reads with exact TCR constant sequence were kept, trimmed to 150 nt, and grouped by their 12-nt molecular barcodes. Reads in each barcode group were sub-clustered using a 15% Levenshtein threshold, and a quality-weighted consensus sequence was built for each RNA molecule. Non-functional sequences were removed, as were lower-count sequences one edit away from another. Based on a fit of two negative binomial distributions, barcode sub-clusters having less than 20% of the maximum read count were discarded. Starting from the raw public reads, TCRdb applied fastp trimming at Q25, assembled clones with MiXCR and retained in-frame beta chains. Under each unique CDR3 protein, matching rows form one entry showing the most common genes and DNA. TCRdb's processing, not the authors', yielded these V and J calls. Recorded for this sample are more than 300,000 distinct CDR3 sequences; about a fifth of them occurred a single time. 0.75% to 0.85% of the sample belongs to the ten largest clones.

General conclusions and limits of the study: Naive libraries contained spiked-in Jurkat TCR RNA (around ten copies' worth), which is not part of the donor repertoire. Clones above 20 RNA copies held over 98% of molecules in CMV-specific effector cells but under 1% in naive cells. About three recovered TCR RNA copies per cell were obtained by modeling, versus roughly 9.1 by digital PCR, implying a capture efficiency of 25% to 30%. When barcode sub-clustering was omitted, TCR diversity was inflated by chimeric consensus sequences, with chimeras reaching as high as 47%. Identical TCR molecules sharing a barcode could cause highly expanded clone sizes to be underestimated. A single cell's worth of spiked-in Jurkat TCR RNA was reported detectable even among some 920,000 naive CD8 T cells.

A few counts support this clonotype. The antigen it recognizes is unknown. Within one base of it there is no much larger clone, and no base qualities were kept. The V and J segments used are TRBV29-1 and TRBJ2-1; the D gene assignment is ambiguous. Sequencing used naive CD8+ T cells from blood, with Jurkat cell RNA spiked in. The meaning of the sample's cell subset or site label: FACS-sorted CD8+CD4-CCR7+CD45RA+ naive T cells. The TCR comes from a human donor in good health. Some libraries in this study had Jurkat cell RNA spiked in. This receptor carries the CDR3 CSVEVQENEQFF. The nucleotide sequence is given as TGCAGCGTTGAAGTTCAGGAGAATGAGCAGTTCTTC.